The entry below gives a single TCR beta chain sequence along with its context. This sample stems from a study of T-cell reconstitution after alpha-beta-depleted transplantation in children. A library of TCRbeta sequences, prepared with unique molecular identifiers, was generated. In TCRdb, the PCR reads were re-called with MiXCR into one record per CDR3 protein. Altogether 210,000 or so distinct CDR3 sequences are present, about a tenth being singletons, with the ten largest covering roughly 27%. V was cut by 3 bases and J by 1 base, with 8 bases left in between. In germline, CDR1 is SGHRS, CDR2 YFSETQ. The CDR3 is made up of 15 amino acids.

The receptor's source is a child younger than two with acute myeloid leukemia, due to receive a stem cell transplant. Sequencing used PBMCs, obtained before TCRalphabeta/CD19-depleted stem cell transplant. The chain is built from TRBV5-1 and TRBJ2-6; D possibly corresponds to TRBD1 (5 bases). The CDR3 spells CASSSTGSGANVLTF. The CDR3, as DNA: TGCGCCAGCAGCTCCACAGGATCTGGGGCCAACGTCCTGACTTTC.